Shown below are 30 T cell receptor beta chains from a single sample sequenced in a study of blood T cell repertoires in COVID-19. Libraries were prepared by immunoSEQ multiplex PCR; TCRdb keeps only in-frame clonotypes and omits some of them. There are about 110,000 clones in the sample; over 75% occur only once, and approximately 4.1% lies in the top ten. Sequencing used peripheral blood. These receptors originate from a woman aged 65 to 85 with acute or convalescent COVID-19.

Only a few counts were recorded for this clone. J is TRBJ1-1 and V is TRBV20-1; D is unresolved. Trimming left V 8 bases short and J 11 bases short, with 9 bases between. The CDR3 contains 8 residues. The germline V gene encodes CDR1 DFQATT and CDR2 SNEGSKA (reference sequence). CDR3 protein: CSPMSAFF. The CDR3 nucleotides read TGCAGTCCCATGAGTGCTTTCTTT.

The gene calls are TRBV7-3 and TRBJ2-3; a possible D gene is TRBD2 (7 bases). The germline V gene has CDR1 SGHTA and CDR2 FQGTGA. Trimming shortened V by 5 bases and J by 4 bases, and 19 bases separated the two germline ends. This CDR3 contains 16 residues. The CDR3 region has the DNA TGTGCCAGCAGCCAAAACCCGGGGGCGGGGGCAGATACGCAGTATTTT. This encodes CASSQNPGAGADTQYF.

V gene TRBV28 combines with J gene TRBJ2-3; D is possibly TRBD1 (5 bases). The V end lost 5 bases, the J end lost 2 bases, and 14 bases lay between the germline ends. This CDR3 comprises 15 residues. Germline values: CDR1 MDHEN, CDR2 SYDVKM. The CDR3 loop is CASSLGQGFTDTQYF. CDR3 nucleotide sequence: TGTGCCAGCAGTCTTGGGCAGGGCTTCACAGATACGCAGTATTTT.

V usage is TRBV4-2 and J usage is TRBJ2-3; 12 bases map to TRBD2. V was clipped by 2 bases and J by 2 bases; unmatched bases: 14. The CDR3 runs to 20 residues. CDR1 LGHNA and CDR2 YNFKEQ come from the germline V gene. DNA for the CDR3: TGTGCCAGCAGCCAAAGACCGGCGGGACTAGCGGGCGCCTTCACAGATACGCAGTATTTT. Residues: CASSQRPAGLAGAFTDTQYF.

V is TRBV6-2 or TRBV6-3 and J is TRBJ1-5; 11 nucleotides line up with TRBD1. The germline gives CDR1 MNHEY, CDR2 SVGEGT. This CDR3 is built from 14 residues. Germline trimming cut 6 bases from V and 6 bases from J; bases unmatched to any gene: 4. The CDR3 loop reads CASSRTGGGQPQHF. DNA for the CDR3: TGTGCCAGCAGCAGGACAGGGGGCGGTCAGCCCCAGCATTTT.

Only one count was recorded for this clone. The chain employs TRBV11-1 and TRBJ1-1; 11 nucleotides agree with TRBD1. From germline, CDR1 is SGHAT and CDR2 FQDESV (reference sequence). The CDR3 runs to 14 residues. V dropped 6 bases and J dropped 7; count of bases not matched to a gene: 7. In DNA, the CDR3 is TGTGCCAGCAGGGCGGACAGGGGGCTGGGTGAAGCTTTCTTT. Translating gives CASRADRGLGEAFF.

The chain combines TRBV30 with TRBJ2-7; 8 positions match TRBD2. CDR3 length: 16 amino acids. Per the germline V gene, CDR1 is GTSNPN and CDR2 is SVGIG (reference sequence). Trimming took 0 bases from V and 1 from J; bases not matched to a gene: 8. CDR3: CAWSVRGGGASYEQYF. As DNA, the CDR3 is TGTGCCTGGAGTGTACGGGGGGGAGGGGCATCCTACGAGCAGTACTTC. The entire variable domain, with the rest obtained from reference TRBV30 and TRBJ2-7, is as follows: SQTIHQWPATLVQPVGSPLSLECTVEGTSNPNLYWYRQAAGRGLQLLFYSVGIGQISSEVPQNLSASRPQDRQFILSSKKLLLSDSGFYLCAWSVRGGGASYEQYFGPGTRLTVT.

This chain joins TRBV20-1 and TRBJ2-4; possible D gene TRBD1, 5 bases. The V gene lost 3 bases and the J gene lost 0 bases, with 12 bases spanning the gap. Germline loops: CDR1 DFQATT, CDR2 SNEGSKA (reference sequence). The CDR3 spans 15 residues. CDR3 DNA: TGCAGTGCTAGTGTTGACAGACTAGCCAAAAACATTCAGTACTTC. It codes for CSASVDRLAKNIQYF.

This clone was counted a single time. The CDR3 sequence: CASSSTEGAQYF. DNA for the CDR3: TGTGCCAGCAGCTCGACGGAAGGGGCGCAGTATTTT. This sequence joins TRBV7-9 and TRBJ2-3, with a tentative D call TRBD1 (5 bases). Trimming took off 4 bases at V and 10 bases at J, with 12 bases between the two ends. Germline assignment: CDR1 SEHNR and CDR2 FQNEAQ (reference sequence). This CDR3 is 12 amino acids long.

The chain links TRBV9 to TRBJ2-7; TRBD1 agrees at 9 bases. Germline assignment: CDR1 SGDLS and CDR2 YYNGEE. The V gene end was trimmed by 2 bases and the J gene end by 6 bases; junction bases not matched to a gene: 6. CDR3 length: 14 residues. This chain's CDR3 is CASSVGDREGEQYF. CDR3 DNA sequence: TGTGCCAGCAGCGTGGGGGACAGGGAAGGCGAGCAGTACTTC.

This rearrangement joins TRBV5-1 to TRBJ2-3; the match to TRBD2 covers 7 bases. CDR1 is SGHRS and CDR2 is YFSETQ in the germline V gene. CDR3 size: 15 residues. The V and J ends lost 2 bases and 2 bases, in that order; junction bases with no gene match: 5. Here the CDR3 reads CASSLGAGPTDTQYF. CDR3 DNA sequence: TGCGCCAGCAGCTTAGGAGCGGGGCCCACAGATACGCAGTATTTT.

V usage is TRBV11-2 and J usage is TRBJ2-3; tentatively, D is TRBD1 (6 bases). With 4 bases removed from V and 0 bases from J, the gap between germline ends came to 14 bases. The V gene's germline CDR1 is SGHAT and CDR2 FQNNGV. The CDR3 is made up of 16 amino acids. CDR3 protein: CASSSRTVTSTDTQYF. CDR3 in DNA: TGTGCCAGCAGCTCCCGGACAGTCACTAGCACAGATACGCAGTATTTT.

The rearrangement links TRBV7-9 to TRBJ1-3; D is unclear. The germline V and J ends were trimmed by 6 bases and 0 bases, with 9 bases remaining between them. CDR1 is SEHNR, CDR2 FQNEAQ, per germline (reference sequence). The CDR3 is 14 amino acids. CDR3 DNA: TGTGCCAGCAGTATACAGAGCTCTGGAAACACCATATATTTT. Translated, it gives CASSIQSSGNTIYF.

The chain joins TRBV7-9 to TRBJ1-2; a possible D gene is TRBD1 (6 bases). This CDR3 is built from 14 residues. Germline values: CDR1 SEHNR, CDR2 FQNEAQ (reference sequence). V gave up 4 bases and J gave up 8 bases, with 17 bases separating them. The CDR3 here is CASSSGQTPGGYTF. The CDR3 nucleotides are TGTGCCAGCAGCTCTGGACAGACCCCTGGGGGCTACACCTTC.

The chain joins TRBV28 to TRBJ2-3; 7 nucleotides align to TRBD2. The CDR3 is 16 amino acids. CDR1 and CDR2 from the germline V gene are MDHEN and SYDVKM. With V trimmed by 2 bases and J by 1 base, 6 bases remained unmatched. The CDR3 nucleotides are TGTGCCAGCAGTTTACAAAGCGGGATCGGCACAGATACGCAGTATTTT. Its protein product is CASSLQSGIGTDTQYF.

This clone was seen once. The rearrangement joins TRBV3-1 (or the pseudogene TRBV3-2) to TRBJ1-5, with D maybe TRBD1 (5 bases). Germline V gives CDR1 LGHDT, CDR2 YNNKEL (reference sequence). Trimming left V 0 bases short and J 4 bases short, with 10 bases between. This CDR3 has 15 residues. The CDR3 is CASSQERGPNQPQHF. CDR3 coding DNA: TGTGCCAGCAGCCAAGAAAGGGGCCCGAATCAGCCCCAGCATTTT.

In its sample, this clone was seen once. The rearrangement links TRBV12-3 or TRBV12-4 to TRBJ1-2; D gene ambiguous. The V end was cut by 0 bases, the J end by 8 bases, with 10 bases between. The CDR3 sequence is 13 residues long. The CDR3 protein is CASSLAAVQGYTF. CDR3 sequence (DNA): TGTGCCAGCAGTTTAGCCGCAGTTCAGGGCTACACCTTC.

This chain connects TRBV4-1 to TRBJ2-1; D perhaps matches TRBD1 (5 bases). The V end lost 5 bases, the J end lost 0 bases, and 11 bases lay between the germline ends. Germline V gives CDR1 MGHRA, CDR2 YSYEKL. CDR3 length equals 15 residues. The CDR3 spells CASSTQGLSYNEQFF. The CDR3, as DNA: TGCGCCAGCAGCACCCAGGGTCTCTCCTACAATGAGCAGTTCTTC.

This chain uses TRBV7-3 with TRBJ2-3, with D perhaps matching TRBD2 (5 bases). V was pared by 2 bases and J by 2 bases, with 11 bases between. The CDR3 runs 15 residues. From germline, CDR1 is SGHTA and CDR2 FQGTGA. Written as DNA, the CDR3 is TGTGCCAGCAGCTTAGGCGGGCGAGTCACAGATACGCAGTATTTT. This translates into CASSLGGRVTDTQYF.

This chain uses TRBV25-1 with TRBJ1-2, with D possibly matching TRBD1 (5 bases). V lost 6 bases, J lost 5 bases, and 13 bases lay in between. The CDR3 covers 13 residues. The germline V gene encodes CDR1 MGHDK and CDR2 SYGVNS. CDR3 coding DNA: TGTGCCAGCAGCCCAGGCGGGGGTTATGGCTACACCTTC. Translation: CASSPGGGYGYTF.

This clone was counted a single time. The chain carries TRBV5-4 and TRBJ2-7; 7 positions match TRBD1. The CDR3 sequence is 14 residues long. The trim removed 4 bases at V and 1 base at J, leaving 5 bases unmatched. From germline, CDR1 is SGHNT and CDR2 YYREEE (reference sequence). CDR3 sequence (DNA): TGTGCCAGCAGCCCGGGACAGCTTTCCTACGAGCAGTACTTC. It encodes CASSPGQLSYEQYF.

The chain employs TRBV7-2 and TRBJ2-4; TRBD2 aligns across 12 bases. V was pared by 4 bases and J by 13 bases, with 5 bases of the junction left unmatched. Germline CDR1 is SGHTA and CDR2 is FQGNSA. The CDR3 spans 13 residues. The DNA of the CDR3 is TGTGCCAGCAGCTCCCTAGCGGGGGGGCCCCAGTACTTC. This gives the protein CASSSLAGGPQYF.

This chain joins TRBV19 and TRBJ1-5; 10 bases map to TRBD1. Germline values: CDR1 LNHDA, CDR2 SQIVND (reference sequence). CDR3 length equals 17 residues. The J segment lost 7 bases and the V segment lost 0 bases, leaving 9 bases of the junction unmatched. CDR3 sequence (DNA): TGTGCCAGTAGTATAGATGCCGGGACAGGGGTCAGACAGCCCCAGCATTTT. Amino acids: CASSIDAGTGVRQPQHF.

The CDR3: CTSSQEPPGNNSPLHF. Written as DNA, the CDR3 is TGCACCAGCAGCCAAGAACCCCCAGGGAATAATTCACCCCTCCACTTT. The chain recombines TRBV1 with TRBJ1-6; TRBD1 was called by the table and not checked on the DNA. TRBV1 is described as a pseudogene. The CDR3 spans 16 residues.

The V gene is TRBV6-6, the J gene TRBJ2-7, with TRBD1 matching 9 bases. Trimming removed 6 bases from V and 6 bases from J; junction bases left unmatched: 9. Germline loops: CDR1 MNHNY, CDR2 SVGAGI (reference sequence). The CDR3 covers 14 residues. This CDR3 is CASSYGTGNFEQYV. The CDR3 DNA follows: TGTGCCAGCAGCTACGGGACAGGGAATTTCGAGCAGTACGTC.

The V gene is TRBV18, the J gene TRBJ2-7; tentatively, D is TRBD1 (6 bases). V lost 4 bases to trimming and J lost 3 bases, with 13 bases between them. This CDR3 contains 14 residues. Germline values: CDR1 KGHSH, CDR2 LQKENI. This chain's CDR3 is CASSLNPGVYEQYF. DNA for the CDR3: TGTGCCAGCTCACTCAACCCAGGGGTCTACGAGCAGTACTTC.

The V call is TRBV18, the J call TRBJ2-7; the D gene is possibly TRBD1 (6 bases). The CDR3 runs to 14 residues. Germline CDR1 is KGHSH and CDR2 is LQKENI. V was cut by 3 bases and J by 1 base, with 10 bases left in between. Here the CDR3 DNA reads TGTGCCAGCTCACCGCCCGACAGGTCCTACGAGCAGTACTTC. Translation: CASSPPDRSYEQYF. Using reference TRBV18 and TRBJ2-7 for the parts outside the CDR3, the full variable domain is NAGVMQNPRHLVRRRGQEARLRCSPMKGHSHVYWYRQLPEEGLKFMVYLQKENIIDESGMPKERFSAEFPKEGPSILRIQQVVRGDSAAYFCASSPPDRSYEQYFGPGTRLTVT.

The gene calls are TRBV5-4 and TRBJ1-2; D is unclear. V was trimmed by 0 bases and J by 8 bases, leaving 11 bases between them. CDR3 length: 13 amino acids. CDR1 is SGHNT, CDR2 YYREEE, per germline (reference sequence). The CDR3 DNA reads TGTGCCAGCAGCTTGGGAGTTCGGTGGGGCTACACCTTC. It translates to CASSLGVRWGYTF.

The chain joins TRBV5-1 to TRBJ2-1; 7 bases match TRBD2. CDR1 is SGHRS, CDR2 YFSETQ, per germline. V dropped 4 bases and J dropped 5; count of bases not matched to a gene: 6. CDR3 size: 14 residues. CDR3 residues: CASSRPGGDNEQFF. Here the CDR3 DNA reads TGCGCCAGCAGCCGCCCGGGGGGTGACAATGAGCAGTTCTTC.

This sequence joins TRBV3-1 (or the pseudogene TRBV3-2) and TRBJ2-1; D gene uncertain. V lost 0 bases and J lost 5, with 11 bases in between. CDR1 and CDR2 from the germline V gene are LGHDT and YNNKEL (reference sequence). The CDR3 extends over 15 amino acids. CDR3 loop: CASSQDFSFNNEQFF. The DNA for the CDR3 is TGTGCCAGCAGCCAAGATTTTAGTTTTAACAATGAGCAGTTCTTC.